This is a list of T cell receptor beta chains from one sample in a study of T cell repertoires in cytomegalovirus infection. TCRdb recomputed calls from the reads with MiXCR, one row per CDR3 protein. The sample consists of 40,000 to 55,000 distinct CDR3 sequences, around 18% of them appearing once. What these receptors recognize is not known. The input for sequencing was CD8+ T cells from cultured PBMCs, taken from culture after CMV antigen stimulation. The receptor set was obtained from a human donor in good health (CMV status not recorded). Some clones in this sample may be carry-over from other donors' samples. The CDR3 runs from the conserved cysteine through the conserved F or W. The order of the fields is D gene, J gene, clone size, V gene, CDR3 DNA, CDR3 protein. D genes are given only for firm matches. Only part of the rows carry a size: once, few, many, or a class if the clone is expanded.

>-|TRBJ1-5|-|TRBV19
TGTGCCAGTACTGGAGGGAACGCCTTGGGCAATCAGCCCCAGCATTTT
CASTGGNALGNQPQHF
>-|TRBJ1-1|-|TRBV6-2/TRBV6-3
TGTGCCAGCAGTTACTGGTTGAACACTGAAGCTTTCTTT
CASSYWLNTEAFF
>TRBD1|TRBJ2-5|few|TRBV6-2/TRBV6-3
TGTGCCAGCAGCCTGGACAGGGCTTTTATGACCCAGTACTTC
CASSLDRAFMTQYF
>-|TRBJ1-2|-|TRBV7-9
TGTGCCAGCAGCTTATCTAGGGACAACTATGGCTACACCTTC
CASSLSRDNYGYTF
>-|TRBJ2-1|-|TRBV13
TGTGCCAGCAGCCCCGCGGGAAGAAATGAGCAGTTCTTC
CASSPAGRNEQFF
>-|TRBJ2-1|-|TRBV2
TGTGCCAGCAGGGAGGCGGGGGCGTACAATGAGCAGTTCTTC
CASREAGAYNEQFF
>TRBD2|TRBJ2-3|few|TRBV7-2
TGTGCCAGCAGCTTAGAACTAGCGGAGCAAGATACGCAGTATTTT
CASSLELAEQDTQYF
>TRBD2|TRBJ2-1|few|TRBV19
TGTGCCAGTAGTAGGCGGGAGTGGGCCAATGAGCAGTTCTTC
CASSRREWANEQFF
>TRBD1|TRBJ2-1|few|TRBV4-2
TGTGCCAGCAGCCAAGACTTCCGGGACAGGGTGATATATGAGCAGTTCTTC
CASSQDFRDRVIYEQFF
>-|TRBJ1-1|few|TRBV7-8
TGTGCCAGCAGCTTAGGAAGCGCCCACGGCACTGAAGCTTTCTTT
CASSLGSAHGTEAFF
>-|TRBJ2-5|few|TRBV7-2
TGTGCCAGCAGCTTAAACAGAATCATCCAAGAGACCCAGTACTTC
CASSLNRIIQETQYF
>-|TRBJ2-7|few|TRBV7-9
TGTGCCAGCAGCTCTACCGATCGGGACTTCTCCGGTGTGGTATGGTACGAGCAGTACTTC
CASSSTDRDFSGVVWYEQYF
>-|TRBJ1-6|-|TRBV10-1
TGCGCCAGCAGTACTTCCCGGGAGTCGAATTCACCCCTCCACTTT
CASSTSRESNSPLHF
>TRBD1|TRBJ1-5|few|TRBV6-2/TRBV6-3
TGTGCCAGCAGTTTGACAGGGCTTCGACAGCCCCAGCATTTT
CASSLTGLRQPQHF
>-|TRBJ2-4|medium-sized|TRBV20-1
TGCAGTGCTAGAGTTTCCGGTGGGTCCAAAAACATTCAGTACTTC
CSARVSGGSKNIQYF
>TRBD2|TRBJ2-5|-|TRBV7-9
TGTGCCAGCAGCTTTGCGGGAGGGGAGACCCAGTACTTC
CASSFAGGETQYF
>-|TRBJ2-7|-|TRBV27
TGTGCCAGCAGTTTATGGAAGGCGGGGCTAAAATACGAGCAGTACTTC
CASSLWKAGLKYEQYF
>TRBD1|TRBJ1-2|-|TRBV28
TGTGCCAGCAGTTTAATGGGACAGGAGTTGTTTTCGTCTGGCTACACCTTC
CASSLMGQELFSSGYTF
>-|TRBJ2-1|-|TRBV20-1
TGCAGTGCTAAAGGGACGGGGCAGTTCTTC
CSAKGTGQFF
>-|TRBJ1-4|few|TRBV6-2/TRBV6-3
TGTGCCAGCAGTACCCCCCTGACTGCAACTAATGAAAAACTGTTTTTT
CASSTPLTATNEKLFF
>-|TRBJ1-1|-|TRBV7-2
TGTGCACTAGACCCCATGAACACTGAAGCTTTCTTT
CALDPMNTEAFF
>-|TRBJ2-7|few|TRBV19
TGTGCCAGTAGTCCATTGGGACGGACCTACGAGCAGTACTTC
CASSPLGRTYEQYF
>TRBD2|TRBJ2-1|-|TRBV7-9
TGTGCCAGCAGCTCCCCTAGCGGGAGTAGGGATGAGCAGTTCTTC
CASSSPSGSRDEQFF
>TRBD2|TRBJ2-1|few|TRBV7-8
TGTGCCAGCAGCTCCGCAACGGGAGGCAATGAGCAGTTCTTC
CASSSATGGNEQFF
>TRBD1|TRBJ2-7|few|TRBV7-2
TGTGCCAGCAGCGTAGGGGGCGAAGGAAGAAACGAGCAGTACTTC
CASSVGGEGRNEQYF
>-|TRBJ1-1|-|TRBV28
TGTGCCACCTCGACAGGCGAAATGTACACTGAAGCTTTCTTT
CATSTGEMYTEAFF
>-|TRBJ2-7|-|TRBV5-1
TGCGCCAGCAGCCCCATCCGCATCGATAGCTCCTACGAGCAGTACTTC
CASSPIRIDSSYEQYF